These T cell receptor beta chains were read from a single sample in a study of blood T cell repertoires in COVID-19. The repertoire was sequenced with immunoSEQ multiplex PCR; TCRdb's copy has only in-frame clones and lacks some. The sample carries over 250,000 clones, over 75% recorded once. The specimen was peripheral blood. The source of these receptors is a human donor in a cohort sampled during active COVID-19. Both conserved end residues are part of each CDR3. The D gene is left open where the match is weak. The size field is filled for only some rows; it gives once, few, many or a size class.

v_gene	j_gene	abundance	d_gene	CDR3nt	CDR3aa
TRBV18	TRBJ1-2	once	NA	TGTGCCAGCTCACCACCCGGACTTACGTTTGAGGTCCGTGGCTACACCTTC	CASSPPGLTFEVRGYTF
TRBV27	TRBJ1-5	NA	NA	TGTGCCAGCAGTTTCGAGGGACAGCCCCAGCATTTT	CASSFEGQPQHF
TRBV19	TRBJ2-3	NA	TRBD1	TGTGCCACTAAACAGGGGGCAATAAATACGCAGTATTTT	CATKQGAINTQYF
TRBV7-9	TRBJ2-1	NA	NA	TGTGCCAGCAGCTTATCGAGCTCCTACAATGAGCAGTTCTTC	CASSLSSSYNEQFF
TRBV4-3	TRBJ1-6	NA	TRBD1	TGCGCCAGCAGCCTGGGACAGACTAATTCACCCCTCCACTTT	CASSLGQTNSPLHF
TRBV3-1/TRBV3-2	TRBJ1-2	NA	TRBD1	TGTGCCAGCAGCCAAGTAGGACAGGGGGGCTATGGCTACACCTTC	CASSQVGQGGYGYTF
TRBV30	TRBJ1-2	NA	NA	TGTGCCTCGGGGAGAGACAGGCCCTATGGCTACACCTTC	CASGRDRPYGYTF
TRBV18	TRBJ1-1	NA	NA	TGTGCCAGCTCACTGGCCCCTGCTGAAGCTTTCTTT	CASSLAPAEAFF
TRBV6-2/TRBV6-3	TRBJ1-1	NA	TRBD1	TGTGCCAGCAGTTCATCCCTGGGGACAGGGGGCTTTTCTGGCACTGAAGCTTTCTTT	CASSSSLGTGGFSGTEAFF
TRBV29-1	TRBJ2-5	few	NA	TGCAGCTTCGACAGGAGGGAGACCCAGTACTTC	CSFDRRETQYF
TRBV5-1	TRBJ1-2	once	NA	TGCGCCAGCAGCATGGACGGTTATGGCTACACCTTC	CASSMDGYGYTF
TRBV4-3	TRBJ2-7	once	TRBD2	TGCGCCAGCAGCCCCGGGACTAGCGGGAACTACGAGCAGTACTTC	CASSPGTSGNYEQYF
TRBV7-2	TRBJ2-2	NA	TRBD2	TGTGCCAGCAGCCCGGGGGGAGGAATCACCGGGGAGCTGTTTTTT	CASSPGGGITGELFF
TRBV12-3/TRBV12-4	TRBJ2-7	NA	NA	TGTGCCAGCAGCTTCGCGGGTTCCTACGAGCAGTACTTC	CASSFAGSYEQYF
TRBV28	TRBJ2-7	NA	TRBD2	TGTGCCAGCAGTTCAAGTATGAGACTAGCGGGACCCAAGCTCTACGAGCAGTACTTC	CASSSSMRLAGPKLYEQYF
TRBV7-9	TRBJ1-6	few	NA	TGTGCCAGCAGCTCGAGTTCCTATTCACCCCTCCACTTT	CASSSSSYSPLHF
TRBV20-1	TRBJ1-1	NA	NA	TGCAGTGCTAGAGCCGACAGCCTTTTCTTT	CSARADSLFF
TRBV10-3	TRBJ1-1	NA	NA	TGTGCCATCAGTGAGTCGACTAAGCTTGAAGCTTTCTTT	CAISESTKLEAFF
TRBV18	TRBJ2-1	NA	TRBD1	TGTGCCAGCTCATCCGGACAGGACAATGAGCAGTTCTTC	CASSSGQDNEQFF
TRBV6-5	TRBJ2-7	NA	TRBD2	TGTGCCAGCAGTTACGCCCCTAGCGGGATAGGGTACGAGCAGTACTTC	CASSYAPSGIGYEQYF
TRBV27	TRBJ2-7	NA	TRBD1	TGTGCCAGCAGCCAACGACAGGGTTCAGGAATCGAGCAGTACTTC	CASSQRQGSGIEQYF
TRBV6-5	TRBJ2-7	NA	TRBD2	TGTGCCAGGGTAGCGGGAGAGGCGTACGGGCAGTACTTC	CARVAGEAYGQYF
TRBV4-3	TRBJ1-2	NA	TRBD1	TGCGCCAGCAGCCGGCACAAGGGACAGGGATATCGCTATGGCTACACCTTC	CASSRHKGQGYRYGYTF
TRBV7-2	TRBJ2-7	NA	TRBD2	TGTGCCAGCAGCTTAGTGGGACTAGCGGGAGGAACCCCCTACGAGCAGTACTTC	CASSLVGLAGGTPYEQYF
TRBV9	TRBJ2-7	NA	NA	TGTGCCAGCAGCGTATTTGAGGGAACCTACGAGCAGTACTTC	CASSVFEGTYEQYF
TRBV3-1/TRBV3-2	TRBJ2-1	NA	TRBD2	TGTGCCAGCAGCCGACTAGCGGGAGGGCAGAGTGAGCAGTTCTTC	CASSRLAGGQSEQFF
TRBV6-1	TRBJ2-5	NA	NA	TGTGCCAGCAGTGAGGTTCTCAGTGAGACCCAGTACTTC	CASSEVLSETQYF
TRBV28	TRBJ1-5	NA	NA	TGTGCCAGCATCAGTTTAGGCAGGGACAACCAGCCCCAGCATTTT	CASISLGRDNQPQHF
TRBV3-1/TRBV3-2	TRBJ2-3	NA	NA	TGTGCCAGCAGCCGTCGGGGGAGAGGCTCAGATACGCAGTATTTT	CASSRRGRGSDTQYF
TRBV2	TRBJ2-1	once	TRBD2	TGTGCCAGCAGTAAACTAGCGGTTGGGAACAATGAGCAGTTCTTC	CASSKLAVGNNEQFF
TRBV6-1	TRBJ1-6	NA	TRBD1	TGTGCCAGCAGTGACCGGGACAGGGTTTCAAGCTCCTATAATTCACCCCTCCACTTT	CASSDRDRVSSSYNSPLHF
TRBV3-1/TRBV3-2	TRBJ1-4	NA	NA	TGTGCCAGCAGCCCAGGACAATTTAATGAAAAACTGTTTTTT	CASSPGQFNEKLFF
TRBV7-2	TRBJ1-1	NA	TRBD1	TGTGCCAGCAGCCCGGACAGGGGGCGATTCCCTTTCTTT	CASSPDRGRFPFF
TRBV10-3	TRBJ1-3	NA	TRBD1	TGTGCCACACAGGGGGCTGCCGGAAACACCATATATTTT	CATQGAAGNTIYF
TRBV6-2/TRBV6-3	TRBJ2-6	NA	TRBD2	TGTGCCAGCAGTTACTCGGGGACTAGGGTTTCTGGGGCCAACGTCCTGACTTTC	CASSYSGTRVSGANVLTF
TRBV19	TRBJ2-7	NA	NA	TGTGCCAGTAGCCTCGAGGACTCCTACGAGCAGTACTTC	CASSLEDSYEQYF
TRBV15	TRBJ1-1	NA	NA	TGTGCCACCAGCAGAGATGGGACTACCCGAGCTTTCTTT	CATSRDGTTRAFF
TRBV27	TRBJ2-7	NA	NA	TGTGCCAGCAGTTTATCGTTTTCTTACGAGCAGTACTTC	CASSLSFSYEQYF
TRBV27	TRBJ1-6	NA	TRBD1	TGTGCCAGCAGTCCGAGGACAGGAGGGGGTGGTTCACCCCTCCACTTT	CASSPRTGGGGSPLHF
TRBV4-2	TRBJ2-7	few	TRBD2	TGTGCCAGCAGCCAAGATCGAGCGGGAGTGAACGAGCAGTACTTC	CASSQDRAGVNEQYF
TRBV14	TRBJ2-1	NA	TRBD2	TGTGCCAGCAGCAATAGCGGGATTGAGGAGTTCTTC	CASSNSGIEEFF
TRBV5-8	TRBJ2-5	NA	TRBD2	TGTGCCAGCAGCCAGGGACTAGATATGAGGGAGACCCAGTACTTC	CASSQGLDMRETQYF
TRBV10-1	TRBJ2-3	NA	TRBD2	TGCGCCAGCAGCCCGAGCGGGAGAAGCACAGATACGCAGTATTTT	CASSPSGRSTDTQYF
TRBV4-1	TRBJ1-5	NA	NA	TGCGCCAGCAGCCAAGGTCAGGGGTCCTATCAGCCCCAGCATTTT	CASSQGQGSYQPQHF
TRBV6-5	TRBJ1-2	NA	NA	TGTGCCAGCAGTTATTACAGGGAAAACTATGGCTACACCTTC	CASSYYRENYGYTF
TRBV6-1	TRBJ2-4	NA	NA	TGTGCCAGCAGTGAATTCCCCCGTGGCGGGGCCAAAAACATTCAGTACTTC	CASSEFPRGGAKNIQYF
TRBV15	TRBJ1-2	NA	TRBD1	TGTGCCACCAGCAGAGTAACGGGACAGCTTAACTATGGCTACACCTTC	CATSRVTGQLNYGYTF
TRBV19	TRBJ1-5	NA	NA	TGTGCCAGTAGTATAGATCGCGGGCCCCAGCATTTT	CASSIDRGPQHF